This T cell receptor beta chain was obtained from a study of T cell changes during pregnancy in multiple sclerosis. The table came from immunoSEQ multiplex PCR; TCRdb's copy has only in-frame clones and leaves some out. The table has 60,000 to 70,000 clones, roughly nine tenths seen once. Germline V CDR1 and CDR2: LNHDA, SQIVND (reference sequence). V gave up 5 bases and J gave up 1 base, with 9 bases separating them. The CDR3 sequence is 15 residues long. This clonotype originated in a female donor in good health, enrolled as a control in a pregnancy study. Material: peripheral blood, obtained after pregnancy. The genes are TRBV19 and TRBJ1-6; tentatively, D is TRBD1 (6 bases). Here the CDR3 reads CASSLQGSYNSPLHF. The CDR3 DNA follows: TGTGCCAGTAGTCTACAGGGTTCCTATAATTCACCCCTCCACTTT.